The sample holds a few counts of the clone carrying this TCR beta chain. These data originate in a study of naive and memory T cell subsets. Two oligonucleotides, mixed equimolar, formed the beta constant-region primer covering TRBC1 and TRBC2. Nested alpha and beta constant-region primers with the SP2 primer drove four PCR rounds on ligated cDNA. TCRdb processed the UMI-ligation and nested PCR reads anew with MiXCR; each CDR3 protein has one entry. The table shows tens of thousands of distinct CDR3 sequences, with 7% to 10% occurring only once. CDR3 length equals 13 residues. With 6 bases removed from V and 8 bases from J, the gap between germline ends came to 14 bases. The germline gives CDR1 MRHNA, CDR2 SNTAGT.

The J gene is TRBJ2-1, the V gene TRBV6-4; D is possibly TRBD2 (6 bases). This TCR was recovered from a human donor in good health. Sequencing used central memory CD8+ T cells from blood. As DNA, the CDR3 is TGTGCCAGCAGCCGGGACTTGCATGATGAGCAGTTCTTC. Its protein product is CASSRDLHDEQFF.